This T cell receptor beta chain appears in the sequencing data of a study of cytomegalovirus exposure and HLA in healthy donors (dated by TCRdb to 2017 to 2019). As for the study more broadly: An earlier analysis of approximately 640 of the donors reported 276 Gb of sequence data and 100 million to 140 million unique TCR beta sequences from 150 million to 200 million T cells. About 280 gigabases of sequencing data and tens of millions of unique TCR sequences made up an early release that covered 500 to 700 HLA-typed donors. HLA typing included class I and class II loci at four-digit resolution. The number of donors typed differed by locus, with roughly 620-630 for A, B, C, DRB1 and DQB1, approximately 500 for DQA1, about 610 for DPA1, and some 440 for DPB1. Across 398 genotyped donors of the cohort, an average of approximately 220,000 unique TCR beta nucleotide sequences per donor were sequenced, and 15% to 20% of those sequences were non-productive. Alongside the repertoire data, information on donor age, sex, ethnicity and CMV serostatus was compiled. Roughly five DR-DQ haplotypes were handled as single units for association and clustering because linkage in the cohort was strong. In a later analysis, previously published TCR beta repertoires from 550 to 700 donors were re-analyzed and high-resolution HLA genotyping was added so that TCR occurrence patterns could be studied. Genome-wide SNP genotypes for about 55% of the roughly 670 donors were used in a later genetic analysis, which treated that subset as a discovery cohort. In an earlier analysis of roughly 600 of the donors, high-throughput TCR beta sequencing was used to judge whether each TCR beta V gene segment behaved as functional or pseudogenic. A separate validation cohort of 100 to 150 different subjects was used in addition to the roughly 700-subject first cohort. The study combined high-throughput TCR immunosequencing, statistical association of individual TCRs with disease status, and machine learning to predict cytomegalovirus infection status. The later analysis used no new phenotypic data to find candidate immune exposures, relying instead on TCR beta sequences and their occurrence across donors. Using immunosequencing, the study profiled T cell repertoires from fewer than 850 subjects and related those repertoires to cytomegalovirus serostatus. The genetic ancestry cluster associated with self-reported Caucasian donors included over 80% of the roughly 400 genotyped donors. The study aimed to test whether cataloging public T cell receptors could reveal signatures of past pathogen exposure. All discovery cohort repertoires had been generated using a single sequencing platform.

In total, about 650 healthy bone marrow donors made up the cohort. At the time of sampling, all cohort members were nominally healthy, though unrecorded immune exposures were likely present. The donor was CMV seronegative and belonged to the group of roughly 330 seronegative cohort members. A peripheral blood sample was collected from each donor, and TCR beta sequencing was performed on peripheral blood mononuclear cells. Genomic DNA extraction from the blood cell samples was performed with the Qiagen DNeasy Blood Extraction Kit. The full study reports these points: An earlier analysis of around 600 of the donors showed that most TCR beta V segments appeared in productive rearrangements either about 90% or about 30% of the time, which broadly matched IMGT annotations. Strong co-occurrence of HLA alleles, especially DR and DQ, made assigning TCR associations to individual alleles difficult. Linkage disequilibrium might explain the correlated functional status among segregating V segments, but an unknown experimental factor could not be ruled out. According to a later analysis, parvovirus B19, influenza, CMV and Epstein-Barr virus appeared linked to several top co-occurrence clusters. Most TCR sequences were seen in very few donors, while some public TCRs were found in many individuals. For the cohort, immune exposure information was limited to CMV serostatus. Over 15 rarely observed V segments, including chromosome 9 orphons, were excluded from the earlier analysis of 550 to 700 of the donors because counts were too low. The sequencing pipeline was judged likely to have produced a cluster of highly shared sequence variants as a technical artifact. Because HLA typing was unavailable for some donors at each locus, only the typed subset was used in association tests. In a later analysis, the rate of TCR association differed among HLA loci, with DRB1 alleles having the most associated TCRs and HLA-C alleles having the fewest. According to the authors, the approach could potentially be generalized to other disease states and immunological phenotypes. The study listed 150 to 200 TCR beta chains as associated with cytomegalovirus. A further reported finding was that TCR beta sequences accurately predicted the HLA-A and HLA-B alleles for most subjects in the first cohort. In a later genetic analysis, a missense DCLRE1C variant was associated with V-gene and J-gene trimming of TCR beta chains, and the association was replicated in an independent cohort. In a later analysis, most CMV-associated TCR beta chains were found to appear HLA-restricted, with HLA associations seemingly driven largely by CMV exposure. The classifier was reported to diagnose cytomegalovirus status with high specificity and sensitivity in both the original and validation cohorts. In a later analysis, 16,951 TCR beta sequences were associated with specific HLA alleles at a false discovery rate of 0.05. In vitro tests confirmed that a few of the cytomegalovirus-associated TCR beta chains recognize cytomegalovirus antigens. In this cohort, only TCR beta chains were sequenced, and detectable features were limited by the absence of alpha or paired-chain data. The presence/absence analyses assumed that sequencing depth was roughly uniform across donors, and that assumption may not be true. A later analysis found that HLA-associated TCR beta chains were more clonally expanded and had lower generation probabilities than equally common non-associated chains. In a later genetic analysis, fewer N-insertions in productive TCRs were reported among donors in an Asian-associated ancestry cluster than the 666-donor mean. Because the 87-base-pair reads could not distinguish some IMGT-functional V segments, including TRBV6-2 and TRBV6-3, those segments were excluded.

Inclusive of the bounding cysteine and phenylalanine, the CDR3 is 17 residues long. The only DNA kept is the CDR3, 51 bases in frame from the first base. CDR1 SNHLY and CDR2 FYNNEI are derived from the germline V gene. Germline trimming: 2 bases from V, 1 base from J; junction bases outside gene matches: 7. Libraries were built with the immunoSEQ multiplex PCR assay. For the multiplex PCR, a mixture combining 60 forward primers for TCR Vbeta segments and 13 reverse primers for TCR Jbeta segments was used. A multiplex PCR assay on genomic DNA amplified the CDR3 region of rearranged TCR beta genes. The amplified TCR beta libraries were sequenced on the Illumina HiSeq System as 87-base-pair reads. The published analysis was carried out like this. A later analysis tallied tens of millions of unique TCR beta chains across the 610 or so repertoires, and roughly 11 million of those chains were shared by two or more donors. Raw reads were error-corrected and collapsed into unique sequences with a nearest-neighbor algorithm that merged closely related sequences to remove PCR and sequencing errors. Alignment of CDR3 sequences to IMGT reference sequences was used to assign V, D and J gene segments. For a sequence to be retained, a match of at least six nucleotides to both a V gene segment and a J gene segment was required. Rearrangements were called productive when the CDR3 lacked stop codons and stayed in frame with V and J; all others were non-productive. CDR3 was defined according to IMGT convention as the region running from the second conserved V-encoded cysteine to the conserved J-encoded phenylalanine. The earlier analysis of roughly 590 of the donors excluded sequences that lacked an unambiguous match to a single V gene segment. In an earlier analysis of 587 of the donors, V segments were called functional above 56.7% productive rearrangements and were called segregating when the between-donor standard deviation exceeded 5%. To diagnose cytomegalovirus status from the catalog of TCR beta chain sequences, a statistical classification framework was built. In a later analysis, TCR nucleotide sequences were compared against IMGT/GENE-DB human TR gene sequences so that V and J genes could be assigned. A later analysis assigned CDR3 sequences and most-parsimonious VDJ recombination scenarios with the TCRdist pipeline. A later analysis defined each TCR beta chain by its CDR3 amino acid sequence plus V-gene family, and excluded reads lacking a unique V-gene family. To address suspected cross-contamination and a sequencing artifact, a later analysis removed 592 highly shared, low-generation-probability nucleotide sequences. In a later analysis, a clonal expansion index for each public chain was calculated from normalized within-repertoire ranks of inferred template counts. In a later analysis, generation probabilities were computed using a VDJ recombination model fitted to out-of-frame rearrangements, and the results were checked against IGoR. In a later analysis, TCR-TCR, TCR-HLA and TCR-CMV co-occurrence was scored with hypergeometric tests, and a repertoire-size bias correction was applied to TCR pairs. A later analysis estimated false discovery rates by permuting HLA or CMV assignments 20 times. In a later analysis, co-occurring TCRs were grouped with DBSCAN, and TCRdist sequence similarity was added when clustering was performed within HLA-allele-positive subsets. Co-occurrence clustering excluded repertoires with fewer than 30,000 or more than 120,000 public chains, plus five with anomalous nucleotide sharing. TCRdb's version of the immuneACCESS table is confined to in-frame rearrangements and falls short of the full clone set. An unresolved V gene accounts for under half of the shortfall where checked; the remainder is of unknown origin. V and J calls plus clone size are reproduced from that table; the DNA served to infer D and trimming. In all, the sample holds about 98,000 clones, and 69% of those were seen once. The ten largest clones represent 1.2% of the sample.

Regarding this clone: Its antigen specificity is not known. No much larger clone exists at a distance of one base, and base qualities are not known.

Here the chain combines TRBV2 and TRBJ2-2, with 7 middle bases fitting TRBD2. The sample taken for sequencing was PBMCs. This TCR derives from a female donor in good health and CMV-seronegative. The CDR3 protein sequence reads: CASSERFGRGNTGELFF. The sequenced DNA: TGTGCCAGCAGTGAAAGGTTTGGGAGGGGGAACACCGGGGAGCTGTTTTTT.